The 8 T cell receptor beta chains in this list originate from one sample, sequenced in a study of T cells in Graves' hyperthyroidism and ophthalmopathy. RNA transcripts served as the template for amplifying TCR beta CDR3 regions. The HTBI primer set served for first-round RT-PCR of the TCR CDR3. TCRdb re-called the multiplex PCR reads through MiXCR, storing one row per CDR3 protein. The sample has some 770,000 distinct CDR3 sequences, 16% seen once. The sample taken for sequencing was blood. These receptor sequences come from a man aged 18 to 29 with Graves' hyperthyroidism.

This clonotype was detected ten times or more. The rearrangement links TRBV27 to TRBJ2-7; TRBD1 might be the D (5 bases). Germline CDR1 reads MNHEY; CDR2 reads SMNVEV (reference sequence). V was pared by 6 bases and J by 8 bases, with 14 bases between. This CDR3 is built from 12 residues. CDR3 sequence reads: CASSLLGQKQYF. The CDR3 DNA reads as TGTGCCAGCAGCCTTCTGGGGCAAAAGCAGTACTTC.

The rearrangement links TRBV10-3 to TRBJ2-3, with D unresolved. Germline V lookup: CDR1 ENHRY, CDR2 SYGVKD. The CDR3 totals 15 residues. Trimming shortened V by 1 base and J by 6 bases, and 14 bases separated the two germline ends. CDR3 nucleotides: TGTGCCATCAGTGAGTTCGGTGTTCCTTTGGATACGCAGTATTTT. Protein: CAISEFGVPLDTQYF.

The gene calls are TRBV4-1 and TRBJ2-7; TRBD2 agrees at 7 bases. The germline gives CDR1 MGHRA, CDR2 YSYEKL. V was clipped by 0 bases and J by 0 bases; unmatched bases: 14. This CDR3 contains 19 residues. This CDR3 is CASSQDRVFLAGSSYEQYF. CDR3 nucleotides: TGCGCCAGCAGCCAAGATAGGGTTTTTTTAGCGGGCAGCTCCTACGAGCAGTACTTC.

This chain connects TRBV12-3 or TRBV12-4 to TRBJ2-7, with 7 bases fitting TRBD2. The length of the CDR3 is 15 residues. Trimming removed 6 bases from V and 2 bases from J; junction bases left unmatched: 10. The DNA for the CDR3 is TGTGCCAGCAGCCTAGCGGAGGGAGCCCCCTACGAGCAGTACTTC. It codes for CASSLAEGAPYEQYF.

The chain carries TRBV9 and TRBJ2-7; D is possibly TRBD1 (5 bases). The germline V and J ends were trimmed by 3 bases and 7 bases, with 14 bases remaining between them. The CDR3 loop spans 13 amino acids. From germline, CDR1 is SGDLS and CDR2 YYNGEE. The CDR3 is CASSADRKGEQYF. The CDR3 DNA reads as TGTGCCAGCAGCGCGGACCGTAAGGGGGAGCAGTACTTC.

This clonotype was counted ten times or more. This chain connects TRBV28 to TRBJ2-1; D unresolved. This CDR3 has 13 amino acids. V gave up 5 bases and J gave up 5 bases, with 10 bases separating them. In germline, CDR1 is MDHEN, CDR2 SYDVKM. Written as DNA, the CDR3 is TGTGCCAGCAGTCCCCTTACCAACAATGAGCAGTTCTTC. Translated, it gives CASSPLTNNEQFF. Full variable domain (outside the CDR3, taken from reference TRBV28 and TRBJ2-1): DVKVTQSSRYLVKRTGEKVFLECVQDMDHENMFWYRQDPGLGLRLIYFSYDVKMKEKGDIPEGYSVSREKKERFSLILESASTNQTSMYLCASSPLTNNEQFFGPGTRLTVL.

This clonotype was seen repeatedly, ten times or more. The V and J genes are TRBV18 and TRBJ2-4, with D unclear. Germline V gene sequence: CDR1 KGHSH, CDR2 LQKENI. This CDR3 spans 15 amino acids. The ends were cut back, 2 bases at V and 6 bases at J, with 14 bases in the middle. This CDR3 is CASSPVSLSLNIQYF. CDR3 DNA: TGTGCCAGCTCACCAGTCAGCCTGTCGCTAAACATTCAGTACTTC.

This clonotype was seen repeatedly, ten times or more. The rearrangement uses TRBV30 and TRBJ1-1, with D maybe TRBD1 (5 bases). The germline V and J ends were trimmed by 2 bases and 4 bases, with 11 bases remaining between them. The CDR3 contains 13 residues. CDR1 and CDR2 from the germline V gene are GTSNPN and SVGIG (reference sequence). The CDR3 protein is CAWSLWGGTEAFF. In nucleotides, the CDR3 is TGTGCCTGGAGTCTATGGGGCGGCACTGAAGCTTTCTTT. Based on the CDR3 plus reference TRBV30 and TRBJ1-1, the full variable domain is SQTIHQWPATLVQPVGSPLSLECTVEGTSNPNLYWYRQAAGRGLQLLFYSVGIGQISSEVPQNLSASRPQDRQFILSSKKLLLSDSGFYLCAWSLWGGTEAFFGQGTRLTVV.